The present entry profiles one TCR beta chain with its context. Its cognate antigen is unknown. Relative to the germline gene, one junction end is altered; a read error may explain this. The data were taken from a study of identical twins. General study results and limits: Within twin pairs, the out-of-frame alpha sequences they shared showed excess low generation probability.

Germline assignment: CDR1 SGHRS and CDR2 YFSETQ. This CDR3 region has 16 residues. All donors comprised healthy Caucasians. Each cDNA held unique molecular identifiers, and template switching gave it a universal primer site. In TCRdb, the 5' RACE reads were re-called with MiXCR into one record per CDR3 protein. The table lists some 500,000 distinct CDR3 sequences, about 13% of them singletons. The same sample was also used in a study of yellow fever vaccine responses in identical twins.

J is TRBJ2-2 and V is TRBV5-1; 13 bases are shared with TRBD2. This clonotype originated in a woman aged 18-35 years in good health. Material for sequencing was CD4+ T cells sorted from blood. The CDR3 is CASSAGTSGNSGELFF. As DNA, the CDR3 is TGCGCCAGCAGCGCCGGGACTAGCGGGAACTCCGGGGAGCTGTTTTTT.